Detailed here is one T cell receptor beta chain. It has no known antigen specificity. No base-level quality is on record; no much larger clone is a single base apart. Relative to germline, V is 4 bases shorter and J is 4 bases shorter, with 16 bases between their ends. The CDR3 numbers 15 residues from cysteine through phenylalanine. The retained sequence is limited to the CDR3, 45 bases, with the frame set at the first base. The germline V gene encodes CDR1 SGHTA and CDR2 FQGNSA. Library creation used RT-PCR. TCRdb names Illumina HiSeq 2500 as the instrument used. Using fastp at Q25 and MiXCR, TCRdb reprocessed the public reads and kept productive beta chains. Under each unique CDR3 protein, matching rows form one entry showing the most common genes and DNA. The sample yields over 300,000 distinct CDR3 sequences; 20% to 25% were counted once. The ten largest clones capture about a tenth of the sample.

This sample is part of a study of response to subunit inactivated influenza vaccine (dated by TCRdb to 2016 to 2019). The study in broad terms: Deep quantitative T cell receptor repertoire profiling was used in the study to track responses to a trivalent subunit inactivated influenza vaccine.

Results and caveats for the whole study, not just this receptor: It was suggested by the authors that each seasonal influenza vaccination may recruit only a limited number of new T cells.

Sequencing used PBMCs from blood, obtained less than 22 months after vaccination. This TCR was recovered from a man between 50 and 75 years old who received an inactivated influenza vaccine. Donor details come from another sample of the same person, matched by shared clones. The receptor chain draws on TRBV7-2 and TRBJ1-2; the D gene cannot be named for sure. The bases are TGTGCCAGCAGCTCGGACCGCGGCGCTGTCTATGGCTACACCTTC. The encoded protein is CASSSDRGAVYGYTF.